These T cell receptor beta chains were read from a single sample in a study of ipilimumab plus nivolumab after autologous stem cell transplantation. Assay: immunoSEQ multiplex PCR; the TCRdb copy retains only in-frame clones and omits some. Seen here are about 17,000 clones, approximately 80% observed once, and the top ten hold about 9.4%. The sample consisted of PBMCs, taken in a trial of ipilimumab plus nivolumab as post-transplant consolidation. These receptors were collected from a male donor with diffuse large B-cell lymphoma. The CDR3 runs from the conserved cysteine through the conserved F or W. Fields, in order: clone size, V gene, D gene, J gene, CDR3 DNA, CDR3 protein. D genes are given only for firm matches. Some rows have no size entry. The others give once, few or many, or a class for an expanded clone.

NA	TRBV7-2	NA	TRBJ2-3	TGTGCCAGCAGCTCTAGTATCGATACGCAGTATTTT	CASSSSIDTQYF
NA	TRBV12-2	NA	TRBJ1-1	TGTGCAAGTCGCTCACCTAGACAGGGCATGAACACTGAAGCTTTCTTT	CASRSPRQGMNTEAFF
few	TRBV6-1	NA	TRBJ1-1	TGTGCCAGCAGTGAAGGGCTGGAGGGGTTGAACACTGAAGCTTTCTTT	CASSEGLEGLNTEAFF
NA	TRBV2	NA	TRBJ1-6	TGTGCCAGCAATAGGGGTTCACCCCTCCACTTT	CASNRGSPLHF
NA	TRBV19	NA	TRBJ1-2	TGTGCCAGTAGTATTGGGACCTTCTATGGCTACACCTTC	CASSIGTFYGYTF
NA	TRBV27	TRBD1	TRBJ1-4	TGTGCCAGCAGTCTAAACAGGGGGCGGTTC	CASSLNRGRF
NA	TRBV6-6	NA	TRBJ2-2	TGTGCCAGCAGTTCGATTGAATCTAACACCGGGGAGCTGTTTTTT	CASSSIESNTGELFF
NA	TRBV5-5	TRBD1	TRBJ2-7	TGTGCCAGCAGCTCAGGGGGTTCCTACGAGCAGTACTTC	CASSSGGSYEQYF
NA	TRBV2	NA	TRBJ2-5	TGTGCCAGACCCCCGGGACAACCGTACCAAGAGACCCAGTACTTC	CARPPGQPYQETQYF
NA	TRBV5-1	NA	TRBJ1-3	TGCGCCAGCAGCTTGGAAGGGTTCAGACGGGACACCATATATTTT	CASSLEGFRRDTIYF
NA	TRBV2	NA	TRBJ1-2	TGTGCCAGTGCTTGGGAAGTCTATGGCTACACCTTC	CASAWEVYGYTF
NA	TRBV11-2	TRBD1	TRBJ1-3	TGTGCCAGCAGCTTGCGGCCGACAGGGGCTGGAAACACCATATATTTT	CASSLRPTGAGNTIYF
NA	TRBV29-1	NA	TRBJ2-5	TGCAGCGTTGAGAAGGACGTCCCATCTCAAGGGACCCAGTACTTC	CSVEKDVPSQGTQYF
NA	TRBV9	NA	TRBJ1-4	TGTGCCAGCAGCGCCGAGGGGGGAACTAATGAAAAACTGTTTTTT	CASSAEGGTNEKLFF
NA	TRBV7-9	NA	TRBJ1-6	TGTGCCAGCAGCCCGAGGGTGGAGGGTTCACCCCTCCACTTT	CASSPRVEGSPLHF
NA	TRBV2	NA	TRBJ2-7	TGTGCCAGCAGAGCGAGACAGTATGGAGACGAGCAGTACTTC	CASRARQYGDEQYF
once	TRBV6-1	NA	TRBJ1-1	TGTGCCAGCAGTGGCAGAAGGTTGGGGTTAGGGGAAGGGGAGAACACTGAAGCTTTCTTT	CASSGRRLGLGEGENTEAFF
once	TRBV7-9	NA	TRBJ1-2	TGTGCCAGCAGCTTTTTAGGCTCTGAGGGCTACACCTTC	CASSFLGSEGYTF
NA	TRBV6-5	NA	TRBJ2-2	TGTGCCAGCAGTTACTCTCTACGGGGTGCCCCCGGGGAGCTGTTTTTT	CASSYSLRGAPGELFF
NA	TRBV4-3	TRBD2	TRBJ2-3	TGCGCCAGCAGCCCGAGCCTAGCGGGGGCCGACACAGATACGCAGTATTTT	CASSPSLAGADTDTQYF
NA	TRBV5-1	NA	TRBJ1-2	TGCGCCAGCAGCTCCGAACCTAACTATGGCTACACCTTC	CASSSEPNYGYTF
NA	TRBV30	NA	TRBJ2-6	TGTGCCTGGAGATCGATGCGTTATAACAGTCGGGCCAACGTCCTGACTTTC	CAWRSMRYNSRANVLTF
NA	TRBV27	NA	TRBJ1-1	TGTGCCAGCAGTAAATTACAGGGAGGGCAGGGCCTTGACACTGAAGCTTTCTTT	CASSKLQGGQGLDTEAFF
NA	TRBV5-1	TRBD2	TRBJ2-1	TGCGCCAGCAGCTTGGCGAGGCTAGCGGGGTACAATGAGCAGTTCTTC	CASSLARLAGYNEQFF
few	TRBV2	NA	TRBJ1-2	TGTGCCAGCAGTGATGGGAATATCCTTCTCGCTAACTATGGCTACACCTTC	CASSDGNILLANYGYTF
NA	TRBV5-1	NA	TRBJ1-2	TGCGCCAGCGCGGGACCTGCTAACTATGGCTACACCTTC	CASAGPANYGYTF
NA	TRBV10-3	TRBD2	TRBJ2-3	TGTGCCACCTTGCAACTAGCGGGGGAGAGCACAGATACGCAGTATTTT	CATLQLAGESTDTQYF
once	TRBV10-2	TRBD2	TRBJ2-2	TGCGCCAGCGAGACTAGCGGAGGCACCGGGGAGCTGTTTTTT	CASETSGGTGELFF
NA	TRBV11-2	NA	TRBJ1-1	TGTGCCAGCAGGGGGATTGGTAAGGGTGAAGCTTTCTTT	CASRGIGKGEAFF
NA	TRBV5-8	NA	TRBJ2-5	TGTGCCAGCAGCCGTAGGGGACAAGAAGAGACCCAGTACTTC	CASSRRGQEETQYF
NA	TRBV7-2	NA	TRBJ1-2	TGTGCCAGCAGCCGCCGCGGGGGGGCCGAGCCGTACGGCTACACCTTC	CASSRRGGAEPYGYTF
NA	TRBV7-6	TRBD1	TRBJ2-7	TGTGCCAGCAGCCCGGGGACAGGGGGCTACGAGCAGTACTTC	CASSPGTGGYEQYF